The rows below give T cell receptor beta chains drawn from one sample of a study of cytomegalovirus exposure and HLA in healthy donors. The repertoire was sequenced with immunoSEQ multiplex PCR; TCRdb's copy has only in-frame clones and lacks some. The table has some 69,000 clones, approximately 79% seen once. Sequences were obtained from PBMCs. The receptor source for this set is a woman in her twenties or thirties in good health and CMV-seronegative. CDR3s include the opening cysteine and the closing phenylalanine or tryptophan. The D gene is left open where the match is weak. Size is omitted from some rows. Given values are once, few, many or a class for expanded clones.

J: TRBJ2-1
size: .
D: .
V: TRBV29-1
DNA: TGCAGCGCCGCACTAGTGCTGTACGGTTACGTGCAGTTCTTC
CDR3: CSAALVLYGYVQFF

J: TRBJ2-1
size: .
D: TRBD2
V: TRBV19
DNA: TGTGCCAGTAGTATAGCCCCACTCGGACTAGCGGGAGAGTTAGATGAGCAGTTCTTC
CDR3: CASSIAPLGLAGELDEQFF

J: TRBJ1-2
size: .
D: .
V: TRBV12-5
DNA: TGTGCTAGTGGTTCGGCGGGCAGCACCAACTATGGCTACACCTTC
CDR3: CASGSAGSTNYGYTF

J: TRBJ1-1
size: few
D: .
V: TRBV25-1
DNA: TGTGCCAGCAGTGAATATGGGCACACTGAAGCTTTCTTT
CDR3: CASSEYGHTEAFF

J: TRBJ1-6
size: .
D: TRBD1
V: TRBV7-9
DNA: TGTGCCAGCGGGACCGGGACAGAGGGATCACCCCTCCACTTT
CDR3: CASGTGTEGSPLHF

J: TRBJ1-5
size: .
D: .
V: TRBV29-1
DNA: TGCAGCGTTGAAATTACAGGCAATCAGCCCCAGCATTTT
CDR3: CSVEITGNQPQHF

J: TRBJ2-1
size: .
D: TRBD2
V: TRBV6-5
DNA: TGTGCCAGCAGTTACTCAAGCGGGGGGTTTAACAATGAGCAGTTCTTC
CDR3: CASSYSSGGFNNEQFF

J: TRBJ2-7
size: .
D: TRBD1
V: TRBV6-6
DNA: TGTGCCACCGCCGGGACAGACTCCTACGAGCAGTACTTC
CDR3: CATAGTDSYEQYF

J: TRBJ1-6
size: .
D: .
V: TRBV6-5
DNA: TGTGCCAGCAGTTACTCAAGCGGGTCACCCCTCCACTTT
CDR3: CASSYSSGSPLHF

J: TRBJ1-5
size: .
D: .
V: TRBV18
DNA: TGTGCCAGCTCACCCGAGACAGGCAGGGTCCCTTATAGCAATCAGCCCCAGCATTTT
CDR3: CASSPETGRVPYSNQPQHF

J: TRBJ2-1
size: .
D: TRBD2
V: TRBV28
DNA: TGTGCCAGCAGTCTCGGGACTAGCGGGACCTACAATGAGCAGTTCTTC
CDR3: CASSLGTSGTYNEQFF

J: TRBJ1-3
size: few
D: .
V: TRBV10-3
DNA: TGTGCCATCACCCCGGGGCAGGGGACTGGAAACACCATATATTTT
CDR3: CAITPGQGTGNTIYF

J: TRBJ1-1
size: .
D: .
V: TRBV11-2
DNA: TGTGCCAGCAGCTCTGACAGTCGTAACACTGAAGCTTTCTTT
CDR3: CASSSDSRNTEAFF

J: TRBJ2-5
size: .
D: .
V: TRBV2
DNA: TGTGCCAGCAGCCCCACAGGGTTTGGCACGGAGACCCAGTACTTC
CDR3: CASSPTGFGTETQYF

J: TRBJ1-5
size: .
D: .
V: TRBV2
DNA: TGTGCCAGCAGTGGGGCTAAGGAGGCTTATAGCAATCAGCCCCAGCATTTT
CDR3: CASSGAKEAYSNQPQHF

J: TRBJ1-1
size: .
D: .
V: TRBV19
DNA: TGTGCCAGTAGCCCCCCCGGCGGAGGCTGGGGCACTGAAGCTTTCTTT
CDR3: CASSPPGGGWGTEAFF

J: TRBJ1-2
size: .
D: .
V: TRBV4-3
DNA: TGCGCCAGCAGCCAAGTTATCAGTAACTATGGCTACACCTTC
CDR3: CASSQVISNYGYTF

J: TRBJ2-6
size: .
D: TRBD1
V: TRBV25-1
DNA: TGTGCCAGCAGTGCTTCCGGGACAGGGGACTCTGGGGCCAACGTCCTGACTTTC
CDR3: CASSASGTGDSGANVLTF

J: TRBJ2-1
size: .
D: .
V: TRBV28
DNA: TGTGCCAGCAGTTTACCTTTGAACGGTGAGCAGTTCTTC
CDR3: CASSLPLNGEQFF

J: TRBJ1-1
size: .
D: TRBD1
V: TRBV30
DNA: TGTGCCTGGAATGTAGACAGGGTGACAGGCACTGAAGCTTTCTTT
CDR3: CAWNVDRVTGTEAFF

J: TRBJ1-1
size: .
D: .
V: TRBV11-2
DNA: TGTGCCAGCAGCTTAGAGTCAGGGGCGGACACTGAAGCTTTCTTT
CDR3: CASSLESGADTEAFF

J: TRBJ2-7
size: .
D: TRBD1
V: TRBV2
DNA: TGTGCCAGCAGGGGACAGACCTCCTACGAGCAGTACTTC
CDR3: CASRGQTSYEQYF

J: TRBJ1-1
size: .
D: .
V: TRBV29-1
DNA: TGCAGCGTTGGACTTGCCCTGAACACTGAAGCTTTCTTT
CDR3: CSVGLALNTEAFF

J: TRBJ2-2
size: .
D: TRBD1
V: TRBV9
DNA: TGTGCCAGCGGACCAGGGACAGCGAACACCGGGGAGCTGTTTTTT
CDR3: CASGPGTANTGELFF

J: TRBJ1-2
size: .
D: TRBD1
V: TRBV9
DNA: TGTGCCAGCAGCGTAGGTGACAGGGATGTGTATGGCTACACCTTC
CDR3: CASSVGDRDVYGYTF

J: TRBJ2-7
size: .
D: TRBD2
V: TRBV19
DNA: TGTGCCAGTAGCCACGGACTAGCGGGTGCCCTCTCCTACGAGCAGTACTTC
CDR3: CASSHGLAGALSYEQYF

J: TRBJ2-3
size: .
D: TRBD1
V: TRBV9
DNA: TGTGCCAGCAGCGTAACCCAGGGGGAAGATACGCAGTATTTT
CDR3: CASSVTQGEDTQYF

J: TRBJ2-2
size: .
D: .
V: TRBV5-6
DNA: TGTGCCAGCAGCTTGTGGGGGCAGACCGGGGAGCTGTTTTTT
CDR3: CASSLWGQTGELFF

J: TRBJ1-4
size: few
D: .
V: TRBV25-1
DNA: TGTGCCAGCAGCTTCGCGGGGGGTGAAAAACTGTTTTTT
CDR3: CASSFAGGEKLFF

J: TRBJ2-7
size: .
D: TRBD1
V: TRBV5-1
DNA: TGCGCCAGCAGCCTCGACAGGGTTAGCTCCTACGAGCAGTACTTC
CDR3: CASSLDRVSSYEQYF

J: TRBJ2-7
size: once
D: .
V: TRBV4-3
DNA: TGCGCCAGCAGCCAAGGTAACAGCAGGTACGAGCAGTACTTC
CDR3: CASSQGNSRYEQYF

J: TRBJ1-2
size: .
D: TRBD1
V: TRBV15
DNA: TGTGCCACCAGCAGAGATTATTTGGACAGGGTCTATGGCTACACCTTC
CDR3: CATSRDYLDRVYGYTF

J: TRBJ1-1
size: .
D: .
V: TRBV30
DNA: TGTGCCTGGACCAAAGACAGGAGCCCTGAAGCTTTCTTT
CDR3: CAWTKDRSPEAFF

J: TRBJ1-6
size: .
D: .
V: TRBV7-2
DNA: TGTGCCAGCGCGCCCAGGGGTGGGAATTCACCCCTCCACTTT
CDR3: CASAPRGGNSPLHF

J: TRBJ1-2
size: .
D: .
V: TRBV4-1
DNA: TGCGCCAGCAGCCGCGGTTCAGGGGAGCATGGCTACACCTTC
CDR3: CASSRGSGEHGYTF

J: TRBJ2-7
size: .
D: TRBD2
V: TRBV9
DNA: TGTGCCAGCAGCCCCTCACCGGCGGGAGCGGGCTACGAGCAGTACTTC
CDR3: CASSPSPAGAGYEQYF

J: TRBJ2-4
size: .
D: TRBD1
V: TRBV19
DNA: TGTGCCAGTAGTAACTCCGGGACAGGGGGATATGAAAACATTCAGTACTTC
CDR3: CASSNSGTGGYENIQYF

J: TRBJ2-7
size: few
D: .
V: TRBV14
DNA: TGTGCCAGCAGCCAAGATTTCGGGCCCGGGGCCTACGAGCAGTACTTC
CDR3: CASSQDFGPGAYEQYF

J: TRBJ2-5
size: .
D: TRBD2
V: TRBV9
DNA: TGTGCCAGCAGCGTCCCCCGGGCTACTAGCGGGAGGGCCTACCAAGAGACCCAGTACTTC
CDR3: CASSVPRATSGRAYQETQYF

J: TRBJ2-5
size: .
D: .
V: TRBV28
DNA: TGTGCCAGCAGTTTACAGGAGGGGAGGAAAGAGACCCAGTACTTC
CDR3: CASSLQEGRKETQYF

J: TRBJ2-1
size: few
D: .
V: TRBV6-6
DNA: TGTGCCAGCAGCCAATCACGGACAGCAATTGGCAATGAGCAGTTCTTC
CDR3: CASSQSRTAIGNEQFF